These 4 T cell receptor beta chains were all obtained from the same sample, sequenced in a study of cytomegalovirus exposure and HLA in healthy donors. This PCR relied on a set of 60 Vbeta primers and 13 Jbeta primers. Libraries were prepared by immunoSEQ multiplex PCR; TCRdb keeps only in-frame clonotypes and omits some of them. This table has about 100,000 clones, around 83% appearing once. Sequencing was carried out using PBMCs. These receptors all stem from a young man in good health and CMV-seronegative.

The gene calls are TRBV7-8 and TRBJ1-4; D possibly corresponds to TRBD1 (5 bases). The V gene's germline CDR1 is SGHVS and CDR2 FQNEAQ. This CDR3 has 12 residues. The V and J ends lost 1 base and 15 bases respectively, with 12 bases between them. Here the CDR3 DNA reads TGTGCCAGCAGCTTAGAGGCGGGGGAGATGTTTTTT. As protein: CASSLEAGEMFF.

This clone was detected only a few times. The V call is TRBV29-1, the J call TRBJ2-7; weak D call: TRBD1 (5 bases). This CDR3 has 11 amino acids. V was cut by 4 bases and J by 3 bases, with 7 bases left in between. The germline CDR1 and CDR2 sequences are SQVTM and ANQGSEA. CDR3 nucleotides: TGCAGCGTTGGACAGCGCTACGAGCAGTACTTC. This sequence encodes CSVGQRYEQYF.

This chain joins TRBV5-6 and TRBJ2-1, with TRBD2 as a possible D gene (5 bases). This CDR3 spans 15 amino acids. CDR1 and CDR2 (germline): SGHDT, YYEEEE. The V gene lost 2 bases and the J gene lost 3 bases, with 12 bases spanning the gap. The DNA of the CDR3 is TGTGCCAGCAGCTTCCGGACTTGGGGCTACAATGAGCAGTTCTTC. Its protein product is CASSFRTWGYNEQFF. The full variable domain, in which reference TRBV5-6 and TRBJ2-1 provide the parts outside the CDR3, is DAGVTQSPTHLIKTRGQQVTLRCSPKSGHDTVSWYQQALGQGPQFIFQYYEEEERQRGNFPDRFSGHQFPNYSSELNVNALLLGDSALYLCASSFRTWGYNEQFFGPGTRLTVL.

V and J are TRBV4-3 and TRBJ2-7, with D tentatively TRBD2 (5 bases). The CDR3 contains 15 residues. CDR1 is LGHNA and CDR2 is YSLEER in the germline V gene. V was trimmed by 0 bases and J by 0 bases, leaving 9 bases between them. In DNA, the CDR3 is TGCGCCAGCAGCCAAGATCGAGGGAGCTCCTACGAGCAGTACTTC. It encodes CASSQDRGSSYEQYF.